The clone carrying this T cell receptor beta chain was observed a few times. This sample is part of a study of T cells in Graves' hyperthyroidism and ophthalmopathy. Amplification yielded TCR beta CDR3 regions, with RNA transcripts as the source. HTBI primers were the set used in a first-round RT-PCR of the TCR CDR3. Via MiXCR, TCRdb re-called the multiplex PCR reads, giving one row per CDR3 protein. The repertoire holds around 690,000 distinct CDR3 sequences, with roughly 17% as singletons. Germline V gives CDR1 LGHDT, CDR2 YNNKEL (reference sequence). With V trimmed by 1 base and J by 0 bases, 9 bases remained unmatched. The CDR3 length is 19 residues.

This chain links TRBV3-1 with TRBJ2-2, with 9 bases lining up with TRBD2. This TCR was recovered from a man aged 50-60 years with Graves' hyperthyroidism. Material for sequencing was blood. CDR3 sequence: CASSQVLAGKTPNTGELFF. The CDR3 nucleotides are TGTGCCAGCAGCCAAGTTCTAGCGGGAAAAACACCGAACACCGGGGAGCTGTTTTTT.